This is a list of T cell receptor beta chains from one sample in a study of shared clonotypes between healthy human individuals. TCRdb's copy holds only in-frame clones and misses some; the assay was immunoSEQ multiplex PCR. The sample includes millions of clones, 85% to 95% of them seen just once. Sequencing was carried out using naive CD4+ T cells from PBMCs. Receptor source: a man younger than 30 in good health. Some clones in this sample may be carry-over from other donors' samples. CDR3s include the opening cysteine and the closing phenylalanine or tryptophan. Fields, in order: clone size, V gene, J gene, D gene, CDR3 protein, CDR3 DNA. A D gene is named only where the DNA matches it firmly. Some rows have no size entry. The others give once, few or many, or a class for an expanded clone.

clone size: NA
V gene: TRBV7-9
J gene: TRBJ2-7
D gene: NA
CDR3 protein: CASSLQLYEQYF
CDR3 DNA: TGTGCCAGCAGCTTACAGCTCTACGAGCAGTACTTC

clone size: NA
V gene: TRBV10-3
J gene: TRBJ2-6
D gene: TRBD1
CDR3 protein: CAISGDRSGANVLTF
CDR3 DNA: TGTGCCATCAGTGGGGACAGATCTGGGGCCAACGTCCTGACTTTC

clone size: once
V gene: TRBV5-1
J gene: TRBJ2-7
D gene: NA
CDR3 protein: CASRNSALSYEQYF
CDR3 DNA: TGCGCCAGCAGAAACTCAGCACTCTCCTACGAGCAGTACTTC

clone size: once
V gene: TRBV28
J gene: TRBJ2-6
D gene: NA
CDR3 protein: CAVAASTLNSGANVLTF
CDR3 DNA: TGTGCCGTCGCAGCTAGCACGTTGAACTCTGGGGCCAACGTCCTGACTTTC

clone size: NA
V gene: TRBV5-1
J gene: TRBJ2-1
D gene: NA
CDR3 protein: CASSLFSGSSYNEQFF
CDR3 DNA: TGCGCCAGCAGCCTTTTTAGCGGCAGCTCCTACAATGAGCAGTTCTTC

clone size: NA
V gene: TRBV18
J gene: TRBJ2-7
D gene: NA
CDR3 protein: CASSPPGGSTEQYF
CDR3 DNA: TGTGCCAGCTCACCACCGGGGGGTAGTACGGAGCAGTACTTC

clone size: NA
V gene: TRBV23-1
J gene: TRBJ1-1
D gene: NA
CDR3 protein: CASRMSGTPDEAFF
CDR3 DNA: TGCGCCAGCAGGATGTCAGGGACGCCTGATGAAGCTTTCTTT

clone size: NA
V gene: TRBV2
J gene: TRBJ2-7
D gene: TRBD1
CDR3 protein: CASTKEGGHSYEQYF
CDR3 DNA: TGTGCCAGCACCAAGGAAGGGGGCCACTCCTACGAGCAGTACTTC

clone size: NA
V gene: TRBV7-3
J gene: TRBJ2-7
D gene: NA
CDR3 protein: CASSLGSGSTYEQYF
CDR3 DNA: TGTGCCAGCAGCTTAGGGTCGGGCAGTACCTACGAGCAGTACTTC

clone size: NA
V gene: TRBV29-1
J gene: TRBJ2-7
D gene: NA
CDR3 protein: CSVTKTGYITYEQYF
CDR3 DNA: TGCAGCGTTACGAAGACAGGATATATCACCTACGAGCAGTACTTC

clone size: NA
V gene: TRBV11-2
J gene: TRBJ2-3
D gene: TRBD2
CDR3 protein: CASSRTSVSGTDTQYF
CDR3 DNA: TGTGCCAGCAGCCGGACTAGCGTTTCGGGTACAGATACGCAGTATTTT

clone size: NA
V gene: TRBV5-1
J gene: TRBJ2-2
D gene: TRBD1
CDR3 protein: CATNPTTGGPTGELFF
CDR3 DNA: TGCGCCACCAACCCTACCACAGGGGGCCCCACCGGGGAGCTGTTTTTT

clone size: once
V gene: TRBV27
J gene: TRBJ2-3
D gene: NA
CDR3 protein: CATGTASTDTQYF
CDR3 DNA: TGTGCCACCGGGACGGCTAGCACAGATACGCAGTATTTT

clone size: NA
V gene: TRBV27
J gene: TRBJ2-7
D gene: TRBD2
CDR3 protein: CASSHRLAGEGYEQYF
CDR3 DNA: TGTGCCAGCAGTCACCGACTAGCGGGAGAGGGCTACGAGCAGTACTTC

clone size: NA
V gene: TRBV2
J gene: TRBJ2-7
D gene: TRBD2
CDR3 protein: CASRTSGSSYEQYF
CDR3 DNA: TGTGCCAGCAGGACTAGCGGAAGCTCCTACGAGCAGTACTTC

clone size: NA
V gene: TRBV30
J gene: TRBJ1-4
D gene: NA
CDR3 protein: CAWSKGANEKLFF
CDR3 DNA: TGTGCCTGGAGTAAAGGGGCTAATGAAAAACTGTTTTTT

clone size: NA
V gene: TRBV5-8
J gene: TRBJ2-1
D gene: NA
CDR3 protein: CASSPRVGVVYNEQFF
CDR3 DNA: TGTGCCAGCAGTCCCAGAGTGGGAGTGGTGTACAATGAGCAGTTCTTC

clone size: NA
V gene: TRBV19
J gene: TRBJ2-7
D gene: NA
CDR3 protein: CASSPTGGFYEQYF
CDR3 DNA: TGTGCCAGTAGTCCCACGGGCGGTTTCTACGAGCAGTACTTC

clone size: NA
V gene: TRBV5-1
J gene: TRBJ2-1
D gene: TRBD1
CDR3 protein: CASPRGDRNYNEQFF
CDR3 DNA: TGCGCCAGCCCCAGGGGGGACAGGAACTACAATGAGCAGTTCTTC

clone size: NA
V gene: TRBV6-5
J gene: TRBJ2-7
D gene: NA
CDR3 protein: CASSPWLSYEQYF
CDR3 DNA: TGTGCCAGCAGCCCTTGGTTATCCTACGAGCAGTACTTC

clone size: NA
V gene: TRBV2
J gene: TRBJ2-1
D gene: TRBD2
CDR3 protein: CASMLAGRANEQFF
CDR3 DNA: TGTGCCAGCATGCTAGCGGGGAGGGCGAATGAGCAGTTCTTC

clone size: NA
V gene: TRBV19
J gene: TRBJ2-5
D gene: NA
CDR3 protein: CASSAEETQYF
CDR3 DNA: TGTGCCAGTAGTGCTGAAGAGACCCAGTACTTC

clone size: few
V gene: TRBV4-2
J gene: TRBJ1-5
D gene: NA
CDR3 protein: CASSQLGQKSNQPQHF
CDR3 DNA: TGTGCCAGCAGCCAGCTCGGACAAAAAAGCAATCAGCCCCAGCATTTT

clone size: NA
V gene: TRBV5-1
J gene: TRBJ1-4
D gene: TRBD1
CDR3 protein: CASSLGYPTGEKLFF
CDR3 DNA: TGCGCCAGCAGCTTGGGGTATCCGACAGGGGAAAAACTGTTTTTT

clone size: NA
V gene: TRBV6-6
J gene: TRBJ1-2
D gene: TRBD1
CDR3 protein: CATSRKGAGGGYGYTF
CDR3 DNA: TGTGCCACCTCACGAAAGGGGGCGGGAGGGGGTTATGGCTACACCTTC

clone size: NA
V gene: TRBV28
J gene: TRBJ2-5
D gene: TRBD2
CDR3 protein: CASSRRLAGVQETQYF
CDR3 DNA: TGTGCCAGCAGTCGGAGACTAGCGGGAGTCCAAGAGACCCAGTACTTC

clone size: NA
V gene: TRBV7-3
J gene: TRBJ2-3
D gene: TRBD2
CDR3 protein: CASSPTGTSSDTQYF
CDR3 DNA: TGTGCCAGCAGCCCAACCGGGACTAGCTCAGATACGCAGTATTTT

clone size: NA
V gene: TRBV9
J gene: TRBJ1-3
D gene: NA
CDR3 protein: CASSVEPGTNTIYF
CDR3 DNA: TGTGCCAGCAGCGTAGAGCCAGGGACAAACACCATATATTTT

clone size: NA
V gene: TRBV5-4
J gene: TRBJ2-7
D gene: TRBD2
CDR3 protein: CASSPGAGGPSYEQYF
CDR3 DNA: TGTGCCAGCAGCCCGGGAGCGGGAGGGCCTTCCTACGAGCAGTACTTC

clone size: NA
V gene: TRBV6-6
J gene: TRBJ2-3
D gene: NA
CDR3 protein: CASSYGDTQYF
CDR3 DNA: TGTGCCAGCAGTTACGGTGATACGCAGTATTTT

clone size: NA
V gene: TRBV5-1
J gene: TRBJ2-5
D gene: TRBD2
CDR3 protein: CASSLLSSGSGETQYF
CDR3 DNA: TGCGCCAGCAGCTTGCTATCTAGCGGGAGCGGTGAGACCCAGTACTTC

clone size: NA
V gene: TRBV6-6
J gene: TRBJ2-7
D gene: TRBD1
CDR3 protein: CASTRGQGYEQYF
CDR3 DNA: TGTGCCAGCACCCGGGGACAGGGCTACGAGCAGTACTTC

clone size: NA
V gene: TRBV7-8
J gene: TRBJ2-1
D gene: NA
CDR3 protein: CASRFSPSSYNEQFF
CDR3 DNA: TGTGCCAGCAGATTTAGCCCGAGCTCCTACAATGAGCAGTTCTTC

clone size: NA
V gene: TRBV25-1
J gene: TRBJ1-3
D gene: TRBD1
CDR3 protein: CASSTGQGYTIYF
CDR3 DNA: TGTGCCAGCAGCACCGGACAGGGGTACACCATATATTTT

clone size: NA
V gene: TRBV30
J gene: TRBJ1-2
D gene: NA
CDR3 protein: CAWSTTVGHTF
CDR3 DNA: TGTGCCTGGAGCACGACAGTCGGCCACACCTTC

clone size: NA
V gene: TRBV7-9
J gene: TRBJ2-5
D gene: TRBD1
CDR3 protein: CASSLALDRVGETQYF
CDR3 DNA: TGTGCCAGCAGCTTAGCGCTTGACAGGGTAGGGGAGACCCAGTACTTC

clone size: NA
V gene: TRBV5-8
J gene: TRBJ2-7
D gene: NA
CDR3 protein: CASSRYSTSYEQYF
CDR3 DNA: TGTGCCAGCAGCCGTTACTCGACCTCCTACGAGCAGTACTTC

clone size: NA
V gene: TRBV7-2
J gene: TRBJ1-1
D gene: NA
CDR3 protein: CASSWTALNTEAFF
CDR3 DNA: TGTGCCAGCAGCTGGACAGCGTTGAACACTGAAGCTTTCTTT

clone size: once
V gene: TRBV28
J gene: TRBJ2-1
D gene: NA
CDR3 protein: CASSLIRSHEQFF
CDR3 DNA: TGTGCCAGCAGCCTTATAAGGTCTCATGAGCAGTTCTTC

clone size: NA
V gene: TRBV28
J gene: TRBJ2-1
D gene: TRBD1
CDR3 protein: CASSGPGTGSNEQFF
CDR3 DNA: TGTGCCAGCAGTGGTCCCGGGACAGGGTCCAATGAGCAGTTCTTC

clone size: NA
V gene: TRBV4-1
J gene: TRBJ2-1
D gene: NA
CDR3 protein: CASSQIRTEQFF
CDR3 DNA: TGCGCCAGCAGCCAAATTAGAACAGAGCAGTTCTTC

clone size: NA
V gene: TRBV7-9
J gene: TRBJ2-6
D gene: NA
CDR3 protein: CASSFDGGANVLTF
CDR3 DNA: TGTGCCAGCAGCTTCGACGGAGGGGCCAACGTCCTGACTTTC

clone size: NA
V gene: TRBV7-9
J gene: TRBJ2-1
D gene: NA
CDR3 protein: CASSLAGGGPYNEQFF
CDR3 DNA: TGTGCCAGCAGCTTAGCGGGCGGAGGGCCCTACAATGAGCAGTTCTTC

clone size: NA
V gene: TRBV27
J gene: TRBJ2-2
D gene: NA
CDR3 protein: CASTFAGELFF
CDR3 DNA: TGTGCCAGCACCTTTGCCGGGGAGCTGTTTTTT

clone size: NA
V gene: TRBV5-1
J gene: TRBJ2-5
D gene: TRBD2
CDR3 protein: CASSPELAGKETQYF
CDR3 DNA: TGCGCCAGCAGCCCGGAACTAGCGGGAAAAGAGACCCAGTACTTC

clone size: NA
V gene: TRBV11-2
J gene: TRBJ2-2
D gene: NA
CDR3 protein: CASSLAGTGELFF
CDR3 DNA: TGTGCCAGCAGCTTAGCCGGGACCGGGGAGCTGTTTTTT

clone size: NA
V gene: TRBV6-1
J gene: TRBJ1-2
D gene: NA
CDR3 protein: CASSVRVDYGYTF
CDR3 DNA: TGTGCCAGCAGTGTCAGGGTTGACTATGGCTACACCTTC

clone size: NA
V gene: TRBV28
J gene: TRBJ2-1
D gene: NA
CDR3 protein: CASRLTGPYNEQFF
CDR3 DNA: TGTGCCAGCAGGCTAACGGGTCCTTACAATGAGCAGTTCTTC

clone size: NA
V gene: TRBV6-5
J gene: TRBJ1-4
D gene: TRBD1
CDR3 protein: CASTRQGDEKLFF
CDR3 DNA: TGTGCCAGCACCAGACAGGGGGATGAAAAACTGTTTTTT

clone size: few
V gene: TRBV30
J gene: TRBJ1-1
D gene: NA
CDR3 protein: CAWSTGLNTEAFF
CDR3 DNA: TGTGCCTGGAGTACGGGATTGAACACTGAAGCTTTCTTT

clone size: once
V gene: TRBV13
J gene: TRBJ2-7
D gene: NA
CDR3 protein: CASSLHGLDEQYF
CDR3 DNA: TGTGCCAGCAGCCTACATGGTCTCGACGAGCAGTACTTC

clone size: NA
V gene: TRBV5-1
J gene: TRBJ2-1
D gene: TRBD2
CDR3 protein: CASSLAGGLTGGKTRYNEQFF
CDR3 DNA: TGCGCCAGCAGCTTGGCCGGAGGACTAACGGGAGGGAAGACTCGGTACAATGAGCAGTTCTTC

clone size: NA
V gene: TRBV4-1
J gene: TRBJ2-7
D gene: NA
CDR3 protein: CASSLTLTGTYEQYF
CDR3 DNA: TGCGCCAGCAGCCTTACCTTGACAGGTACCTACGAGCAGTACTTC

clone size: few
V gene: TRBV28
J gene: TRBJ1-1
D gene: NA
CDR3 protein: CASSLEGDTEAFF
CDR3 DNA: TGTGCCAGCAGTTTGGAGGGGGACACTGAAGCTTTCTTT

clone size: NA
V gene: TRBV6-4
J gene: TRBJ2-1
D gene: NA
CDR3 protein: CASSVARGSYNEQFF
CDR3 DNA: TGTGCCAGCAGTGTTGCAAGGGGCTCCTACAATGAGCAGTTCTTC